The entry that follows covers one TCR beta chain sequence. Its antigen remains unidentified. MiXCR, applied by TCRdb to the 5' RACE reads, yields one record per CDR3 protein. This table holds roughly 49,000 distinct CDR3 sequences, less than 35% found once. CDR1 is DFQATT and CDR2 is SNEGSKA in the germline V gene (reference sequence). This CDR3 comprises 15 residues. V was pared by 1 base and J by 0 bases, with 6 bases of the junction left unmatched. This sample stems from a study of T-cell memory formation after mild COVID-19. Turning to the study itself: Clusters were largely donor specific. Regarding the study as a whole: Cross-reactive memory seemingly joined, as some responding clones were found in pre-infection memory.

The V and J genes are TRBV20-1 and TRBJ2-7; 7 nucleotides align to TRBD1. The TCR originated in a man aged 18 to 29 who had mild COVID-19 (a few samples of this study predate the infection). Cell type and time point are not known. Sequencing was carried out using PBMCs or a T cell subset sorted from them (not recorded which). In DNA form, the CDR3 reads TGCAGTGCTAGAGGCCTTGACAGGGCCTCCTACGAGCAGTACTTC. Its protein product is CSARGLDRASYEQYF.